This TCR beta chain was identified during a study of T cells in Graves' hyperthyroidism and ophthalmopathy. The investigators amplified TCR beta CDR3 regions from RNA transcripts. In the first-round RT-PCR of the TCR CDR3, the HTBI primer set was used. Each CDR3 protein is one row after TCRdb ran MiXCR on the multiplex PCR reads. Seen here are about 340,000 distinct CDR3 sequences, roughly 20% observed once, and the top ten hold less than 65%. Researchers defined stable Graves' hyperthyroidism as no ophthalmopathy progression within 18 months. The germline gives CDR1 LNHDA, CDR2 SQIVND (reference sequence). V lost 6 bases and J lost 1; bases outside the gene matches: 5. The CDR3 is 15 residues long. Only one count was recorded for this clonotype.

The TCR originated in a woman in her 50s with Graves' hyperthyroidism. Sequencing was performed on blood. The J gene is TRBJ1-3, the V gene TRBV19; TRBD1 aligns across 8 bases. CDR3 in DNA: TGTGCCAGTAGCGTGACAGGGGAATCTGGAAACACCATATATTTT. Protein sequence: CASSVTGESGNTIYF.